Following are 7 T cell receptor beta chains from one sample sequenced in a study of blood T cells in healthy people across ages. Sample-barcoded 5' priming and a J-beta primer mix drove a second PCR of about 6 to 11 cycles. Via MiXCR, TCRdb re-called the 5' RACE reads, giving one row per CDR3 protein. The sample lists roughly 560,000 distinct CDR3 sequences, around 24% seen once, with 8.7% in the top ten. This sample was also put to use in a study of T cells of mothers and their children.

The material sequenced was blood. These TCRs come from a boy between 10 and 17 years old in good health.

The chain joins TRBV4-3 to TRBJ2-3, with D possibly matching TRBD1 (6 bases). CDR3 length equals 16 residues. The germline V and J ends were trimmed by 1 base and 0 bases, with 11 bases remaining between them. The germline V gene has CDR1 LGHNA and CDR2 YSLEER. This CDR3 is CASSQGPGASTDTQYF. The CDR3 DNA reads as TGCGCCAGCAGCCAAGGTCCAGGGGCTAGCACAGATACGCAGTATTTT.

This clonotype was counted between two and nine times. This rearrangement joins TRBV28 to TRBJ2-7; no clear D. Germline CDR1 reads MDHEN; CDR2 reads SYDVKM. V was cut by 11 bases and J by 8 bases, with 10 bases left in between. This CDR3 spans 9 amino acids. This CDR3 is CAAGPKQYF. CDR3 sequence (DNA): TGTGCCGCCGGCCCAAAGCAGTACTTC. Based on the CDR3 plus reference TRBV28 and TRBJ2-7, the full variable domain is DVKVTQSSRYLVKRTGEKVFLECVQDMDHENMFWYRQDPGLGLRLIYFSYDVKMKEKGDIPEGYSVSREKKERFSLILESASTNQTSMYLCAAGPKQYFGPGTRLTVT.

This clonotype was counted only a few times. In nucleotides, the CDR3 is TGCGCCAGCAGCTTGGCCCCAGGGACCCCCTACGAGCAGTACTTC. This translates into CASSLAPGTPYEQYF. The rearrangement links TRBV5-1 to TRBJ2-7, with D possibly called TRBD1 or TRBD2 (5 bases each). V shed 0 bases and J shed 2 bases, with 12 bases lying between them. CDR3 length equals 15 residues. CDR1 is SGHRS, CDR2 YFSETQ, per germline.

This clonotype was found a few times. CDR3 in amino acids: CASSQGTLAGSQETQYF. The CDR3 DNA sequence: TGCGCCAGCAGCCAAGGGACGCTAGCGGGCTCCCAAGAGACCCAGTACTTC. The chain combines TRBV4-1 with TRBJ2-5; 8 bases map to TRBD2. Germline CDR1 is MGHRA and CDR2 is YSYEKL. V gave up 1 base and J gave up 1 base; unmatched junction bases: 8. The CDR3 totals 17 residues.

This clonotype has a count of ten or more. The chain carries TRBV7-2 and TRBJ2-2, with 13 bases matching TRBD2. J was trimmed by 4 bases and V by 8 bases; bases with no gene match: 16. The CDR3 totals 19 residues. CDR1 SGHTA and CDR2 FQGNSA come from the germline V gene. The CDR3 DNA is TGTGCCAGCGCGAAAGGACGGGGACTAGCGGGATCGGGCACCGGGGAGCTGTTTTTT. This sequence encodes CASAKGRGLAGSGTGELFF.

The chain couples TRBV12-3 or TRBV12-4 to TRBJ1-3; 11 nucleotides line up with TRBD1. Losses at the gene ends were 5 bases for V and 3 bases for J; bases not matched to a gene: 3. CDR3 length: 15 residues. The CDR3 here is CASSKGTGGGNTIYF. CDR3 DNA sequence: TGTGCCAGCAGTAAAGGGACAGGGGGTGGAAACACCATATATTTT.

The sample holds a few counts of this clonotype. The J gene is TRBJ1-4, the V gene TRBV7-2; a weak D match, TRBD1 (6 bases). This CDR3 has 19 residues. Germline CDR1 is SGHTA and CDR2 is FQGNSA. V shed 1 base and J shed 1 base, with 19 bases lying between them. The CDR3 loop is CASSLVGTPKGGTNEKLFF. CDR3 in DNA: TGTGCCAGCAGCTTAGTTGGGACACCTAAGGGGGGAACTAATGAAAAACTGTTTTTT.